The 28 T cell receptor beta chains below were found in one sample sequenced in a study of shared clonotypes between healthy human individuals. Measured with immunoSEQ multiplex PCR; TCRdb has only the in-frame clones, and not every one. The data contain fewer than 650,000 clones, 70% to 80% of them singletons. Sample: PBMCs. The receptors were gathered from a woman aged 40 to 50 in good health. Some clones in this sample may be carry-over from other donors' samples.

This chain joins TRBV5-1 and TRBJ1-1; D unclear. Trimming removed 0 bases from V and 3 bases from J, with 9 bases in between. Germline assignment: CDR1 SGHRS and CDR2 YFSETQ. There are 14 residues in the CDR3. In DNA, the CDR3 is TGCGCCAGCAGCTTGGCCCGTGGCCACACTGAAGCTTTCTTT. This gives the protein CASSLARGHTEAFF.

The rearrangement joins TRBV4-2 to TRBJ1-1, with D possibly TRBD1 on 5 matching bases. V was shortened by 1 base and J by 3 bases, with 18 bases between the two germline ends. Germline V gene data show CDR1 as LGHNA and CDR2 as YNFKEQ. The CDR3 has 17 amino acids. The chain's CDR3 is CASSQVRAVKGYTEAFF. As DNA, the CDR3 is TGTGCCAGCAGCCAAGTTCGCGCAGTGAAGGGGTACACTGAAGCTTTCTTT.

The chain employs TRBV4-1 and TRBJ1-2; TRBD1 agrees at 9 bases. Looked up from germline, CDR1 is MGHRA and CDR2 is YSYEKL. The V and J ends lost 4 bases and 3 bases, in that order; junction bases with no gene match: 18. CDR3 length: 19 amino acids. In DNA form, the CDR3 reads TGCGCCAGCAGCCCAATTCCGGGACAGGGTATCGCCGCGGACTATGGCTACACCTTC. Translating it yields CASSPIPGQGIAADYGYTF.

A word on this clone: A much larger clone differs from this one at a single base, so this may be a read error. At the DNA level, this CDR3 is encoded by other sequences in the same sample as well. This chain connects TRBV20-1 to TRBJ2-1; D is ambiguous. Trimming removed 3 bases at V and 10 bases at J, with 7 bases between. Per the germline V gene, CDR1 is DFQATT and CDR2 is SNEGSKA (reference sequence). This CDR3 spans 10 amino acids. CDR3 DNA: TGCAGTGCTAGGGAGATGGAGCAGTTCTTC. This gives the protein CSAREMEQFF.

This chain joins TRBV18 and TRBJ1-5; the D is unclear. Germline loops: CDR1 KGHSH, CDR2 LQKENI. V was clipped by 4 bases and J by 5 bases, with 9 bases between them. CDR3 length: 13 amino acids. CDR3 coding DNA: TGTGCCAGCTCACAGGCGGCAGATCAGCCCCAGCATTTT. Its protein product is CASSQAADQPQHF.

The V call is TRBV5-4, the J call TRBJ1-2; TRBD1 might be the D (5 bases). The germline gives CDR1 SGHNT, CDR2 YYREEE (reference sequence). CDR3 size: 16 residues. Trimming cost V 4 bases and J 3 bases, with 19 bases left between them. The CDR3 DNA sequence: TGTGCCAGCAGCCAAGATCTAGGGGCGGGGGACTATGGCTACACCTTC. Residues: CASSQDLGAGDYGYTF.

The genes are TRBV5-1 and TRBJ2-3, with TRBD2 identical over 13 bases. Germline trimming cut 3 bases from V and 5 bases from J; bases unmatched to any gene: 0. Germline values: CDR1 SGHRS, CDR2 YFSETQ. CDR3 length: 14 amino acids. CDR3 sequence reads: CASSWTSGRDTQYF. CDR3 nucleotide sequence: TGCGCCAGCAGCTGGACTAGCGGGAGAGATACGCAGTATTTT.

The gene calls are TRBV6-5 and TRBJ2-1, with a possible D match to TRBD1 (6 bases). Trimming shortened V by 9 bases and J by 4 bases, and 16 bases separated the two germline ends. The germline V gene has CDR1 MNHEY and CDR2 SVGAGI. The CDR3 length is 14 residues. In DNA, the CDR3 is TGTGCCAGTAAAACAGGGCCGACTTACAATGAGCAGTTCTTC. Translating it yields CASKTGPTYNEQFF.

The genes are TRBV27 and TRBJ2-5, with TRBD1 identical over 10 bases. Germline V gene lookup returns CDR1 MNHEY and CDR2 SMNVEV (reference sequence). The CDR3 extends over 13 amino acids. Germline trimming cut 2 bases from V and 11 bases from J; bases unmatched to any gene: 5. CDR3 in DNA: TGTGCCAGCAGTTTAGGCCGGGGACAGGGGCAGTACTTC. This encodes CASSLGRGQGQYF.

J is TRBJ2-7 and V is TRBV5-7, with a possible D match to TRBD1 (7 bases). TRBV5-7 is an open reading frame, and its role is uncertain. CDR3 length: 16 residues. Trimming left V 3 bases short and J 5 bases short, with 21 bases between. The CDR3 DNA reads TGTGCCAGCAGCTGGGGGCCAGACAGGGAGGAGGACGAGCAGTACTTC. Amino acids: CASSWGPDREEDEQYF.

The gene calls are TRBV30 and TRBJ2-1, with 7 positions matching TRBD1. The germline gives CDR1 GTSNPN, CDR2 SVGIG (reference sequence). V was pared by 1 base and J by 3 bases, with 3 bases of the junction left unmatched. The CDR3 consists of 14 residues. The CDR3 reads CAWSGDRDYNEQFF. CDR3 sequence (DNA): TGTGCCTGGAGTGGGGACAGAGACTACAATGAGCAGTTCTTC.

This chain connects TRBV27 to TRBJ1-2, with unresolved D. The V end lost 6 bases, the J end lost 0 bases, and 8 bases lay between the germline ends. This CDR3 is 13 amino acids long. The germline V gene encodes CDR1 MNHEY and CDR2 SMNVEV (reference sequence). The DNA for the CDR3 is TGTGCCAGCAGGCAAACAGCTAACTATGGCTACACCTTC. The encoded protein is CASRQTANYGYTF.

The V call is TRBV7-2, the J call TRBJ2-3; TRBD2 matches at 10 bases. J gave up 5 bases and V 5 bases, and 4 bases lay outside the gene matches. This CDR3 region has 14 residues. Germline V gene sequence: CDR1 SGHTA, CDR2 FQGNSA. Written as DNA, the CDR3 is TGTGCCAGCAGCGATCCTAGCGGGGGAGATACGCAGTATTTT. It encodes CASSDPSGGDTQYF.

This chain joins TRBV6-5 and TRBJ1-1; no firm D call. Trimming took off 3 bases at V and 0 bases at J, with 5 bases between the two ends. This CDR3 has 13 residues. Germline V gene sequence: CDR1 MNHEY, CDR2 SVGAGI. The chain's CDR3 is CASSYIMNTEAFF. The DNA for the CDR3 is TGTGCCAGCAGTTATATTATGAACACTGAAGCTTTCTTT.

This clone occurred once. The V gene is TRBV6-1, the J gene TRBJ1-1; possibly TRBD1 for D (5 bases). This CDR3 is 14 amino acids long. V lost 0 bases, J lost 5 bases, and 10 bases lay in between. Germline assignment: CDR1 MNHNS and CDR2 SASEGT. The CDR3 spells CASSEAGGRTEAFF. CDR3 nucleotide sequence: TGTGCCAGCAGTGAAGCGGGGGGTCGGACTGAAGCTTTCTTT.

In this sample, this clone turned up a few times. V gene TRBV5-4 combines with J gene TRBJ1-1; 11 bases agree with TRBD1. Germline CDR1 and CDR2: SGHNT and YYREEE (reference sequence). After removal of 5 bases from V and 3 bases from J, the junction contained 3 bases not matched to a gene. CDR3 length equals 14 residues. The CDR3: CASRMDRGHTEAFF. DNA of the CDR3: TGTGCCAGCAGAATGGACAGGGGGCACACTGAAGCTTTCTTT.

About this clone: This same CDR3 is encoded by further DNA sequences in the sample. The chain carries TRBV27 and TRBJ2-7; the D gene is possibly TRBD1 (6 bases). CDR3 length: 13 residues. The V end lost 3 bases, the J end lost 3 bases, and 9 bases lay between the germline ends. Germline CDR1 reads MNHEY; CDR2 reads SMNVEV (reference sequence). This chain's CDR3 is CASSFGQNYEQYF. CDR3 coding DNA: TGTGCCAGCAGTTTTGGACAGAACTACGAGCAGTACTTC.

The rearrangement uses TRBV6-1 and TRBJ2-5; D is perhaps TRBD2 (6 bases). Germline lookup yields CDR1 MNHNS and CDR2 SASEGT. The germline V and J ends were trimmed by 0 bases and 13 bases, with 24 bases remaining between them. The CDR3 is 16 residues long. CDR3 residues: CASSEAFSQRVAPWYF. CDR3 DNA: TGTGCCAGCAGTGAAGCCTTTAGCCAGCGGGTCGCCCCCTGGTACTTC.

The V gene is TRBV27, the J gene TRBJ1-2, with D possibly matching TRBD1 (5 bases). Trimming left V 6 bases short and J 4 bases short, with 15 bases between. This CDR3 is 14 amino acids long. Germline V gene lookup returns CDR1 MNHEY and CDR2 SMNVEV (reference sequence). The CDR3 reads CASSNLGDGYGYTF. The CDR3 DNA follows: TGTGCCAGCAGCAACCTTGGGGACGGCTATGGCTACACCTTC.

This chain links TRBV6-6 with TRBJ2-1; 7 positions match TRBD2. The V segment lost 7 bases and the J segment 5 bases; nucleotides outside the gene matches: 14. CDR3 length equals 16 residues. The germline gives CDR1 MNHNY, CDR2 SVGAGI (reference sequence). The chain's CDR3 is CASTDWSLADDNEQFF. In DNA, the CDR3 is TGTGCCAGCACCGACTGGTCGCTAGCGGATGACAATGAGCAGTTCTTC.

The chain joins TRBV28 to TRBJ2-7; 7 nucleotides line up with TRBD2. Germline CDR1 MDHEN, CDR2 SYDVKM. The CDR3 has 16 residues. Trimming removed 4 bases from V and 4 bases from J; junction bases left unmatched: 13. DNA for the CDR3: TGTGCCAGCAGTTCCACCTGGAGCGGGAAGCGGTACGAGCAGTACTTC. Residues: CASSSTWSGKRYEQYF.

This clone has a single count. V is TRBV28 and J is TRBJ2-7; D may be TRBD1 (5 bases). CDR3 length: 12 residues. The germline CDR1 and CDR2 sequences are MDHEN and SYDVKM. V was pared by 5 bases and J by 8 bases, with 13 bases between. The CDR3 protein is CASSPRVGKQYF. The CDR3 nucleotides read TGTGCCAGCAGTCCCAGGGTTGGGAAGCAGTACTTC.

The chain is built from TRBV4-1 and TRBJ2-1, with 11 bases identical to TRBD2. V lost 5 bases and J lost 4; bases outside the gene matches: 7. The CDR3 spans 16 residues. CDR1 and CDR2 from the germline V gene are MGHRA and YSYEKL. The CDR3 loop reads CASSGRLAGRYNEQFF. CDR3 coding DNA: TGCGCCAGCAGCGGCCGACTAGCGGGACGGTACAATGAGCAGTTCTTC.

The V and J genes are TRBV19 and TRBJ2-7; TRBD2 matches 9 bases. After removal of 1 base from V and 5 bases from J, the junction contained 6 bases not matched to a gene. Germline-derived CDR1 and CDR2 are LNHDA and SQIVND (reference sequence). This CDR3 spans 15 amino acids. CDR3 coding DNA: TGTGCCAGTAGTATAGGCGGGAGGGCCTGGGACGAGCAGTACTTC. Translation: CASSIGGRAWDEQYF.

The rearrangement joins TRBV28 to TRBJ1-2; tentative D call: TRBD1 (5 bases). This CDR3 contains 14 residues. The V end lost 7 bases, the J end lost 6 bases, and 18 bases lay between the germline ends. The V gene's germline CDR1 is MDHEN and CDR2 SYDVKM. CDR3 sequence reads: CASTLPPGGNGYTF. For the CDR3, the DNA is TGTGCCAGCACCCTTCCCCCGGGGGGGAATGGCTACACCTTC.

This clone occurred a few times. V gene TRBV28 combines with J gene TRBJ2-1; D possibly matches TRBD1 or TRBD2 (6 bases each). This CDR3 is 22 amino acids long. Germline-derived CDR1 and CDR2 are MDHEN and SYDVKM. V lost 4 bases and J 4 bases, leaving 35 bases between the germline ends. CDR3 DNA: TGTGCCAGCAGTTACCCCTCGGCAAGGGGGGAAAGGTATGAAAGCGTTTACAATGAGCAGTTCTTC. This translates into CASSYPSARGERYESVYNEQFF.

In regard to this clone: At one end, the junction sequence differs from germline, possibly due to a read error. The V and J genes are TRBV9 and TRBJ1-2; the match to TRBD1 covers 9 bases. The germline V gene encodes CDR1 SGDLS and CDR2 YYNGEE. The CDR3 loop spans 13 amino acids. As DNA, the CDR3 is TGTGCCAGCAGCGTAGGGGGACAGGGCCCGGCTAACTTC. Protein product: CASSVGGQGPANF.

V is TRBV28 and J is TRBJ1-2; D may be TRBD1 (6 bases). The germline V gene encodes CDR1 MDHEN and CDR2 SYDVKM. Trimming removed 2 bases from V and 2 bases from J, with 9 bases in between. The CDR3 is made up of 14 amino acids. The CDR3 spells CASSLPGENYGYTF. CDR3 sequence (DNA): TGTGCCAGCAGTTTACCAGGGGAAAACTATGGCTACACCTTC.